The subject of this entry is one TCR beta chain. Its target is not known. The authors ran a second PCR of 7 to 11 cycles using a sample-barcoded 5' primer and a J-beta primer mix. TCRdb re-derived calls from the 5' RACE reads in MiXCR, one entry per CDR3 protein. This table holds just under 550,000 distinct CDR3 sequences, more than 20% found once. Germline assignment: CDR1 SGHDN and CDR2 FVKESK. CDR3 size: 14 residues. V dropped 3 bases and J dropped 4 bases, with 12 bases sitting between them. These data belong to a study of blood T cells in healthy people across ages. Study observations and caveats: It was held that the diversity estimates obtained from one million T cells were underestimates.

Total RNA extracted from each sample amounted to at least 5 micrograms. These same data were also listed under a study on T cells of mothers and their children.

The chain carries TRBV14 and TRBJ1-2; D is undetermined. The receptor's source is a boy aged 5 to 17 in good health. Source material: blood. The CDR3 DNA reads TGTGCCAGCAGCCAGGTCGGGTCTCCCTATGGCTACACCTTC. Protein sequence: CASSQVGSPYGYTF.